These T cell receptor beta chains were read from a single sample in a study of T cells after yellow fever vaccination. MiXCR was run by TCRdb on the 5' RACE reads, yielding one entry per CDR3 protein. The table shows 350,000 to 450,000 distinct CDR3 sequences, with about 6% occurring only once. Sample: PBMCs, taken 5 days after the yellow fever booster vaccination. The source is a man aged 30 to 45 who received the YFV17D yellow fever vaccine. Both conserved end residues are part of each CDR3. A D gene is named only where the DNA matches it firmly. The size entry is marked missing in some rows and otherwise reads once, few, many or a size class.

CDR3: CASSQSTGAWDTQYF; DNA: TGCGCCAGCAGCCAGTCTACGGGAGCATGGGATACGCAGTATTTT; size: many; J: TRBJ2-3; V: TRBV4-3; D: -
CDR3: CASNVRTGTIESYEQYF; DNA: TGTGCCAGCAACGTAAGGACCGGGACAATTGAGTCCTACGAGCAGTACTTC; size: -; J: TRBJ2-7; V: TRBV2; D: -
CDR3: CASSLTGGPLEWLF; DNA: TGTGCCAGCAGCTTGACGGGAGGGCCCTTGGAGTGGTTGTTC; size: many; J: TRBJ2-7; V: TRBV7-2; D: TRBD2
CDR3: CSAKLAGREQFF; DNA: TGCAGTGCTAAACTAGCGGGACGCGAGCAGTTCTTC; size: many; J: TRBJ2-1; V: TRBV20-1; D: TRBD2
CDR3: CASSREESGWQYF; DNA: TGTGCCAGCAGCCGAGAAGAATCAGGGTGGCAGTACTTC; size: many; J: TRBJ2-7; V: TRBV4-2; D: -
CDR3: CAIRGEYQPQHF; DNA: TGTGCCATCAGAGGCGAGTATCAGCCCCAGCATTTT; size: few; J: TRBJ1-5; V: TRBV10-3; D: -
CDR3: CASSLGYPTRVSNYNEQFF; DNA: TGCGCCAGCAGCTTGGGGTACCCGACGCGTGTGTCCAACTACAATGAGCAGTTCTTC; size: many; J: TRBJ2-1; V: TRBV5-1; D: -
CDR3: CASSPLPKDQETQYF; DNA: TGTGCCAGCAGTCCCCTCCCTAAGGATCAAGAGACCCAGTACTTC; size: many; J: TRBJ2-5; V: TRBV27; D: -
CDR3: CASSLGGAGGPYEQYF; DNA: TGTGCCAGCAGCTTAGGGGGCGCGGGAGGGCCCTACGAGCAGTACTTC; size: many; J: TRBJ2-7; V: TRBV7-6; D: TRBD2
CDR3: CSASDRLDFNEQFF; DNA: TGCAGTGCTAGTGATCGTTTAGATTTCAATGAGCAGTTCTTC; size: -; J: TRBJ2-1; V: TRBV20-1; D: -
CDR3: CASYRAAAPYEQYF; DNA: TGTGCCAGCTATCGGGCGGCGGCCCCCTACGAGCAGTACTTC; size: -; J: TRBJ2-7; V: TRBV27; D: -
CDR3: CASSAQAGATSYEQYF; DNA: TGTGCCAGCAGCGCCCAAGCGGGAGCCACCTCCTACGAGCAGTACTTC; size: -; J: TRBJ2-7; V: TRBV9; D: TRBD2
CDR3: CASSAPRGYTF; DNA: TGTGCCAGCAGCGCGCCGAGAGGCTACACCTTC; size: many; J: TRBJ1-2; V: TRBV6-6; D: -
CDR3: CAAPKVSNEQYF; DNA: TGTGCCGCCCCTAAAGTCTCCAACGAGCAGTACTTC; size: few; J: TRBJ2-7; V: TRBV21-1; D: -
CDR3: CASSSRNYNEQFF; DNA: TGTGCCAGCAGTTCACGGAACTACAATGAGCAGTTCTTC; size: -; J: TRBJ2-1; V: TRBV6-6; D: -
CDR3: CASSVEGLAAPYEQYF; DNA: TGTGCCAGCAGCGTCGAGGGACTAGCGGCCCCCTACGAGCAGTACTTC; size: many; J: TRBJ2-7; V: TRBV9; D: TRBD2
CDR3: CASRRTGGGTGELFF; DNA: TGTGCCAGCAGACGAACAGGGGGTGGAACCGGGGAGCTGTTTTTT; size: many; J: TRBJ2-2; V: TRBV6-1; D: TRBD1
CDR3: CATTLGGPDTQYF; DNA: TGTGCCACCACACTAGGAGGACCAGATACGCAGTATTTT; size: -; J: TRBJ2-3; V: TRBV15; D: -
CDR3: CASTALAGGTDEQYF; DNA: TGTGCCAGTACTGCACTAGCGGGAGGGACCGACGAGCAGTACTTC; size: -; J: TRBJ2-7; V: TRBV19; D: TRBD2
CDR3: CATSSGRLDSGANVLTF; DNA: TGTGCCACCAGCAGTGGACGTCTAGATTCAGGGGCCAACGTCCTGACTTTC; size: few; J: TRBJ2-6; V: TRBV15; D: -
CDR3: CASHRQGLNTDTQYF; DNA: TGTGCCAGCCATCGTCAGGGATTGAACACAGATACGCAGTATTTT; size: -; J: TRBJ2-3; V: TRBV28; D: -
CDR3: CASSWTVQETQYF; DNA: TGTGCCAGCAGCTGGACAGTACAAGAGACCCAGTACTTC; size: many; J: TRBJ2-5; V: TRBV7-2; D: -
CDR3: CATAGQGLADTQYF; DNA: TGCGCCACCGCGGGACAGGGGTTGGCAGATACGCAGTATTTT; size: few; J: TRBJ2-3; V: TRBV5-1; D: TRBD1
CDR3: CASSLRAAGHEQYF; DNA: TGTGCCAGCAGCCTCCGAGCAGCGGGACACGAGCAGTACTTC; size: few; J: TRBJ2-7; V: TRBV3-1; D: TRBD2
CDR3: CASSFWTDTGELFF; DNA: TGTGCCAGCAGCTTTTGGACTGACACCGGGGAGCTGTTTTTT; size: -; J: TRBJ2-2; V: TRBV7-6; D: -
CDR3: CASRSGRSYEQYF; DNA: TGCGCCAGCAGGAGCGGTAGATCCTACGAGCAGTACTTC; size: -; J: TRBJ2-7; V: TRBV10-2; D: -
CDR3: CASSRTPRDLYEQYF; DNA: TGTGCCAGCAGCCGGACTCCCAGAGACCTTTACGAGCAGTACTTC; size: -; J: TRBJ2-7; V: TRBV7-2; D: -
CDR3: CASSEGLGGRYEQYF; DNA: TGTGCCAGCAGTGAGGGGCTCGGGGGCCGCTACGAGCAGTACTTC; size: many; J: TRBJ2-7; V: TRBV6-1; D: -
CDR3: CSVHQGSTTDTQYF; DNA: TGCAGCGTCCACCAGGGCTCGACCACAGATACGCAGTATTTT; size: many; J: TRBJ2-3; V: TRBV29-1; D: -
CDR3: CASRQWTSVHEQYF; DNA: TGTGCCAGCAGACAGTGGACTAGCGTCCACGAGCAGTACTTC; size: -; J: TRBJ2-7; V: TRBV6-1; D: TRBD2
CDR3: CSVDITDTQYF; DNA: TGCAGCGTTGATATCACAGATACGCAGTATTTT; size: few; J: TRBJ2-3; V: TRBV29-1; D: -
CDR3: CASSLAGMGNEQFF; DNA: TGTGCCAGCAGCTTAGCTGGAATGGGGAATGAGCAGTTCTTC; size: -; J: TRBJ2-1; V: TRBV7-9; D: -
CDR3: CSAIPYGQGGELFF; DNA: TGCAGCGCCATACCTTACGGACAAGGGGGGGAGCTGTTTTTT; size: -; J: TRBJ2-2; V: TRBV29-1; D: -
CDR3: CASSQGLAGNGYF; DNA: TGTGCCAGCAGCCAAGGACTAGCGGGGAATGGGTACTTC; size: few; J: TRBJ2-5; V: TRBV12-3/TRBV12-4; D: TRBD2
CDR3: CASSHTSAAYEQYF; DNA: TGCGCCAGCAGCCACACGTCGGCCGCCTACGAGCAGTACTTC; size: many; J: TRBJ2-7; V: TRBV5-1; D: -
CDR3: CASSLERQAYYEQYF; DNA: TGTGCCAGCAGTTTAGAGCGGCAGGCCTACTACGAGCAGTACTTC; size: few; J: TRBJ2-7; V: TRBV28; D: -
CDR3: CAGGGGRSYNEQFF; DNA: TGTGCAGGGGGAGGGGGTCGCTCCTACAATGAGCAGTTCTTC; size: many; J: TRBJ2-1; V: TRBV5-5; D: -
CDR3: CSARDPQGFHEKLFF; DNA: TGCAGTGCTAGAGACCCACAGGGATTCCACGAAAAACTGTTTTTT; size: many; J: TRBJ1-4; V: TRBV20-1; D: -
CDR3: CASSRDRRNYEQYF; DNA: TGCGCCAGCAGCCGGGACAGGAGAAACTACGAGCAGTACTTC; size: many; J: TRBJ2-7; V: TRBV5-1; D: TRBD1
CDR3: CASSLHRFQDTQYF; DNA: TGTGCCAGCAGCCTCCACAGGTTCCAAGATACGCAGTATTTT; size: many; J: TRBJ2-3; V: TRBV7-2; D: -
CDR3: CSARKGDPPYF; DNA: TGCAGTGCCCGAAAGGGGGACCCCCCATATTTT; size: -; J: TRBJ2-3; V: TRBV20-1; D: -
CDR3: CASRAGVTEYF; DNA: TGTGCCAGCAGGGCCGGGGTGACTGAGTATTTT; size: few; J: TRBJ2-3; V: TRBV7-9; D: -
CDR3: CSARAGEFNEQFF; DNA: TGCAGTGCTAGAGCCGGGGAGTTCAATGAGCAGTTCTTC; size: -; J: TRBJ2-1; V: TRBV20-1; D: -
CDR3: CASTRTENTEAFF; DNA: TGTGCCAGCACCCGAACAGAGAACACTGAAGCTTTCTTT; size: few; J: TRBJ1-1; V: TRBV12-3/TRBV12-4; D: -
CDR3: CASKSSTSGARITDTQYF; DNA: TGTGCCAGCAAAAGTTCCACTAGCGGGGCCCGAATCACAGATACGCAGTATTTT; size: few; J: TRBJ2-3; V: TRBV28; D: TRBD2
CDR3: CSARVGNSNQPQHF; DNA: TGCAGTGCTAGAGTGGGGAATAGCAATCAGCCCCAGCATTTT; size: -; J: TRBJ1-5; V: TRBV20-1; D: -
CDR3: CASSLTTSGRIGDVLGELFF; DNA: TGTGCCAGCAGCCTAACGACTAGCGGGAGAATCGGGGACGTCCTCGGGGAGCTGTTTTTT; size: few; J: TRBJ2-2; V: TRBV6-4; D: TRBD2